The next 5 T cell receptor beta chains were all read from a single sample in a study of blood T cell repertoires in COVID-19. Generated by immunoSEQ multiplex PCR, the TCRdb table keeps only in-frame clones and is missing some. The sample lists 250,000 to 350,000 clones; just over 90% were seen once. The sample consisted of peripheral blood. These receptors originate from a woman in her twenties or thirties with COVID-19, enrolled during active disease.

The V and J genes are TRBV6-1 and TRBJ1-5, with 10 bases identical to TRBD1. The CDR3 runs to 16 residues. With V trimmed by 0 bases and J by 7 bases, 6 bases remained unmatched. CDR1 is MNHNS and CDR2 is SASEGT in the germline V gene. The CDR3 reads CASSEAGQGFWQPQHF. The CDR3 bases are TGTGCCAGCAGTGAAGCGGGACAGGGGTTTTGGCAGCCCCAGCATTTT.

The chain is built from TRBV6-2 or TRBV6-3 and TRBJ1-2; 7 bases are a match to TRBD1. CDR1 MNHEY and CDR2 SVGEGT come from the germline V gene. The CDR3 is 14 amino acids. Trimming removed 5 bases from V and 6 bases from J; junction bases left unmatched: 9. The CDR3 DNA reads TGTGCCAGCAGTATACAGGGGCGCGTAAATGGCTACACCTTC. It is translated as CASSIQGRVNGYTF.

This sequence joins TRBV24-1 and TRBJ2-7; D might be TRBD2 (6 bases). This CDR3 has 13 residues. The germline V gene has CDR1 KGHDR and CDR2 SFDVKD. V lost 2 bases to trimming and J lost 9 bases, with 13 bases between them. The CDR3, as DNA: TGTGCCACCAGTGATTGGGGCGGGGCCCGGCAGTACTTC. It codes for CATSDWGGARQYF.

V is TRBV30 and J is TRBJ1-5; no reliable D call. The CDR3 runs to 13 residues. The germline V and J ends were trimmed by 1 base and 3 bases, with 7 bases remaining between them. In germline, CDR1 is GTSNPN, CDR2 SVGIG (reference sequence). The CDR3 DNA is TGTGCCTGGAGTGAGCGTTCCAATCAGCCCCAGCATTTT. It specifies CAWSERSNQPQHF.

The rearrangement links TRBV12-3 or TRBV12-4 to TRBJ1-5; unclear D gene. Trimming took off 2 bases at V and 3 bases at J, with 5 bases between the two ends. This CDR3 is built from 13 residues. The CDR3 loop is CASSLPNNQPQHF. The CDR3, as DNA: TGTGCCAGCAGTTTACCCAACAATCAGCCCCAGCATTTT.